Below are 26 T cell receptor beta chains sequenced from a single sample in a study of cytomegalovirus exposure and HLA in healthy donors. PCR involved 60 Vbeta and 13 Jbeta primers. Generated by immunoSEQ multiplex PCR, the TCRdb table keeps only in-frame clones and is missing some. With 60,000 to 65,000 clones in the sample, the ten largest clones hold around 5.3%. Material: PBMCs. The source is a man aged 30-40 years in good health and CMV-seropositive.

V usage is TRBV7-2 and J usage is TRBJ2-5, with 13 bases matching TRBD2. The CDR3 is 16 residues long. V lost 1 base, J lost 5 bases, and 4 bases stayed unmatched. Germline CDR1 reads SGHTA; CDR2 reads FQGNSA. The CDR3 is CASSLGTSGRMETQYF. In DNA, the CDR3 is TGTGCCAGCAGCTTAGGGACTAGCGGGAGAATGGAGACCCAGTACTTC.

This chain joins TRBV6-5 and TRBJ2-2; 11 bases align to TRBD2. Germline V gene lookup returns CDR1 MNHEY and CDR2 SVGAGI. The CDR3 contains 15 residues. The V gene end was trimmed by 3 bases and the J gene end by 4 bases; junction bases not matched to a gene: 1. CDR3 residues: CASSYTSGGTGELFF. In DNA, the CDR3 is TGTGCCAGCAGTTATACTAGCGGGGGCACCGGGGAGCTGTTTTTT.

The chain is built from TRBV6-6 and TRBJ1-1; D perhaps matches TRBD1 (5 bases). V lost 7 bases and J 0 bases, leaving 15 bases between the germline ends. Per the germline V gene, CDR1 is MNHNY and CDR2 is SVGAGI (reference sequence). The CDR3 runs to 15 residues. The CDR3 coding sequence is TGTGCCAGCACCTCCCCCGGGGGGTTGAACACTGAAGCTTTCTTT. Amino acid sequence: CASTSPGGLNTEAFF.

This rearrangement joins TRBV6-5 to TRBJ1-5; weak D call: TRBD1 (6 bases). Per germline, CDR1 MNHEY and CDR2 SVGAGI. Trimming cost V 5 bases and J 3 bases, with 14 bases left between them. The CDR3 spans 15 residues. CDR3 nucleotide sequence: TGTGCCAGCAGTACAGGGTTCAGGGACAATCAGCCCCAGCATTTT. It yields the protein CASSTGFRDNQPQHF.

As to this clone: At one end, the junction sequence differs from germline, possibly due to a read error. This sequence joins TRBV29-1 and TRBJ2-5; a weak D match, TRBD1 (6 bases). CDR3 length equals 12 residues. Germline CDR1 is SQVTM and CDR2 is ANQGSEA. The CDR3 is CSVPQGVENQYF. CDR3 in DNA: TGCAGCGTTCCACAGGGCGTGGAGAACCAGTACTTC.

The chain recombines TRBV6-1 with TRBJ1-4; 9 bases are a match to TRBD1. The trim removed 7 bases at V and 5 bases at J, leaving 8 bases unmatched. The length of the CDR3 is 15 residues. Germline assignment: CDR1 MNHNS and CDR2 SASEGT. The CDR3 DNA is TGTGCCAGCACTTGGACCGGGACAGGGAATGAAAAACTGTTTTTT. As protein: CASTWTGTGNEKLFF.

This chain connects TRBV13 to TRBJ2-2; D remains ambiguous. Trimming took off 5 bases at V and 7 bases at J, with 11 bases between the two ends. Germline V CDR1 and CDR2: PRHDT, FYEKMQ (reference sequence). The CDR3 spans 13 residues. DNA for the CDR3: TGTGCCAGCAGCCCGACTTTGGACGGGGAGCTGTTTTTT. The encoded protein is CASSPTLDGELFF.

The chain joins TRBV2 to TRBJ2-7; the match to TRBD2 covers 8 bases. This CDR3 has 13 amino acids. Germline V gives CDR1 SNHLY, CDR2 FYNNEI. The V and J ends lost 8 bases and 0 bases, in that order; junction bases with no gene match: 3. CDR3: CASFSGSSYEQYF. Here the CDR3 DNA reads TGTGCCAGCTTCAGCGGGAGCTCCTACGAGCAGTACTTC.

V gene TRBV9 combines with J gene TRBJ2-2; weak D call: TRBD2 (6 bases). V was trimmed by 4 bases and J by 7 bases, leaving 14 bases between them. This CDR3 contains 14 residues. The germline gives CDR1 SGDLS, CDR2 YYNGEE. The CDR3 DNA follows: TGTGCCAGCAGCCCCCGATCGGGGGTCGGGGAGCTGTTTTTT. This translates into CASSPRSGVGELFF.

The rearrangement uses TRBV4-1 and TRBJ1-5, with 8 bases matching TRBD1. The V gene end was trimmed by 0 bases and the J gene end by 6 bases; junction bases not matched to a gene: 7. Germline CDR1 is MGHRA and CDR2 is YSYEKL. The CDR3 length is 16 residues. CDR3 in amino acids: CASSQDWGQAGQPQHF. As DNA, the CDR3 is TGCGCCAGCAGCCAAGATTGGGGACAGGCAGGTCAGCCCCAGCATTTT.

V and J are TRBV5-5 and TRBJ2-7, with a tentative D call TRBD1 (5 bases). Germline V gene sequence: CDR1 SGHKS, CDR2 YYEKEE (reference sequence). The CDR3 has 15 residues. V lost 3 bases to trimming and J lost 5 bases, with 18 bases between them. The DNA for the CDR3 is TGTGCCAGCAGCTGGGAACGGACATCCCAACACGAGCAGTACTTC. Its protein is CASSWERTSQHEQYF.

The chain has TRBV19 and TRBJ2-1; 7 bases agree with TRBD2. CDR3 size: 13 residues. V shed 7 bases, J shed 3 bases, and the junction held 3 bases outside the gene matches. Germline CDR1 LNHDA, CDR2 SQIVND (reference sequence). The DNA of the CDR3 is TGTGCCAGTATTGGGGGGGGCTACAATGAGCAGTTCTTC. The encoded protein is CASIGGGYNEQFF.

V usage is TRBV30 and J usage is TRBJ2-7; TRBD2 might be the D (7 bases). The germline V and J ends were trimmed by 2 bases and 0 bases, with 11 bases remaining between them. The CDR3 has 14 amino acids. CDR1 is GTSNPN, CDR2 SVGIG, per germline (reference sequence). The CDR3 here is CAWSFGGASYEQYF. CDR3 nucleotide sequence: TGTGCCTGGAGTTTTGGGGGGGCCTCCTACGAGCAGTACTTC.

This sequence joins TRBV5-5 and TRBJ1-2; 9 positions agree with TRBD1. The CDR3 sequence is 18 residues long. Germline V CDR1 and CDR2: SGHKS, YYEKEE (reference sequence). Trimming removed 0 bases from V and 4 bases from J; junction bases left unmatched: 13. DNA of the CDR3: TGTGCCAGCAGCTTGGTGAGGACAGGGGCTTTCAGCCTCTATGGCTACACCTTC. It codes for CASSLVRTGAFSLYGYTF.

The chain joins TRBV6-1 to TRBJ2-7; weak D call: TRBD2 (5 bases). Trimming stripped 2 bases from V and 2 bases from J, with 13 bases between. CDR3 size: 15 residues. Germline CDR1 and CDR2: MNHNS and SASEGT. The DNA for the CDR3 is TGTGCCAGCAGTGAACCCCGGACCGGGACCTACGAGCAGTACTTC. This codes for CASSEPRTGTYEQYF.

A word on this clone: Relative to the germline gene, one junction end is altered; a read error may explain this. The gene calls are TRBV9 and TRBJ1-3; D is uncertain. Germline lookup yields CDR1 SGDLS and CDR2 YYNGEE. This CDR3 spans 14 amino acids. The CDR3 loop is CASSVAGSGNNIYF. CDR3 DNA: TGTGCCAGCAGCGTGGCAGGCTCTGGAAACAACATATATTTT.

The chain links TRBV5-1 to TRBJ1-2, with D maybe TRBD1 (6 bases). This CDR3 is 17 amino acids long. V was pared by 0 bases and J by 3 bases, with 18 bases between. Germline CDR1 reads SGHRS; CDR2 reads YFSETQ. The CDR3 coding sequence is TGCGCCAGCAGCTTGGCCGGATGGGGGGGCGCCGACTATGGCTACACCTTC. It translates to CASSLAGWGGADYGYTF.

This rearrangement joins TRBV10-2 to TRBJ2-2; the match to TRBD2 covers 8 bases. CDR1 is WSHSY and CDR2 is SAAADI in the germline V gene. V lost 6 bases, J lost 5 bases, and 8 bases stayed unmatched. The CDR3 is 15 amino acids. CDR3 coding DNA: TGCGCCAGCAGCCCCGGGACTAGTGGTACCGGGGAGCTGTTTTTT. It is translated as CASSPGTSGTGELFF.

The rearrangement joins TRBV6-1 to TRBJ1-2; tentatively, D is TRBD1 (5 bases). With 2 bases removed from V and 3 bases from J, the gap between germline ends came to 10 bases. The CDR3 totals 14 residues. The V gene's germline CDR1 is MNHNS and CDR2 SASEGT. CDR3 in DNA: TGTGCCAGCAGTGAACCAGGGAAGTACTATGGCTACACCTTC. Its protein is CASSEPGKYYGYTF.

V usage is TRBV6-5 and J usage is TRBJ1-1; D unresolved. The CDR3 has 15 amino acids. Per the germline V gene, CDR1 is MNHEY and CDR2 is SVGAGI. The ends were cut back, 2 bases at V and 1 base at J, with 11 bases in the middle. CDR3 sequence: CASSYGSMGNTEAFF. CDR3 bases: TGTGCCAGCAGTTACGGGAGTATGGGGAACACTGAAGCTTTCTTT.

This chain connects TRBV13 to TRBJ2-1; 7 bases fit TRBD2. Losses at the gene ends were 2 bases for V and 5 bases for J; bases not matched to a gene: 30. This CDR3 spans 23 amino acids. CDR1 is PRHDT, CDR2 FYEKMQ, per germline (reference sequence). In DNA form, the CDR3 reads TGTGCCAGCAGCTTATTCCCGATAAACCTCTCACCCCGGGGGGAGGACTATAACAATGAGCAGTTCTTC. Translating gives CASSLFPINLSPRGEDYNNEQFF.

The chain couples TRBV7-3 to TRBJ2-5, with D possibly TRBD1 on 6 matching bases. The CDR3 runs 15 residues. Looked up from germline, CDR1 is SGHTA and CDR2 is FQGTGA. V dropped 1 base and J dropped 5 bases, with 14 bases sitting between them. CDR3 sequence (DNA): TGTGCCAGCAGCTTAATGGGGGCGCGAGCGGAGACCCAGTACTTC. Translating gives CASSLMGARAETQYF.

The rearrangement links TRBV27 to TRBJ1-2; the D gene is possibly TRBD1 (5 bases). The CDR3 length is 15 residues. The ends were cut back, 4 bases at V and 6 bases at J, with 18 bases in the middle. Germline-derived CDR1 and CDR2 are MNHEY and SMNVEV (reference sequence). The CDR3 DNA follows: TGTGCCAGCAGTTCCTGGGACGGGGGAAGGGATGGCTACACCTTC. This codes for CASSSWDGGRDGYTF.

This sequence joins TRBV29-1 and TRBJ2-3; 9 nucleotides align to TRBD1. The CDR3 consists of 13 residues. The germline V gene encodes CDR1 SQVTM and CDR2 ANQGSEA. V shed 7 bases, J shed 2 bases, and the junction held 4 bases outside the gene matches. As DNA, the CDR3 is TGCAGCGAAACACAGGGGGCCACAGATACGCAGTATTTT. It translates to CSETQGATDTQYF.

The chain has TRBV6-1 and TRBJ2-5; the match to TRBD1 covers 10 bases. J was trimmed by 6 bases and V by 6 bases; bases with no gene match: 10. Germline V lookup: CDR1 MNHNS, CDR2 SASEGT. The CDR3 spans 15 residues. CDR3 amino acids: CASSSPGQGKQTQYF. CDR3 DNA sequence: TGTGCCAGCAGCTCCCCGGGACAGGGGAAACAGACCCAGTACTTC.

The J gene is TRBJ2-1, the V gene TRBV30, with D maybe TRBD2 (6 bases). CDR1 and CDR2 (germline): GTSNPN, SVGIG (reference sequence). With 5 bases removed from V and 5 bases from J, the gap between germline ends came to 16 bases. The CDR3 extends over 14 amino acids. CDR3 nucleotides: TGTGCCTGGGCGGAGCTAGCGAGTGACAATGAGCAGTTCTTC. Encoded protein: CAWAELASDNEQFF. The full variable domain, its missing parts supplied by reference TRBV30 and TRBJ2-1, is SQTIHQWPATLVQPVGSPLSLECTVEGTSNPNLYWYRQAAGRGLQLLFYSVGIGQISSEVPQNLSASRPQDRQFILSSKKLLLSDSGFYLCAWAELASDNEQFFGPGTRLTVL.